This paragraph reports one TCR beta chain. The target antigen is unknown. Assay used: immunoSEQ multiplex PCR; TCRdb lists only in-frame clones, some missing. The table has approximately 180,000 clones, 80% to 95% seen once. This sample was included in a study of T cell responses to AZD1222 COVID-19 vaccine. Broader study findings: Epitopes outside B.1.351 and B.1.1.7 mutated regions reportedly drew nearly half of spike TCRs. The repertoires were collected only after the peak T cell response. Spike-specific TCR breadth and depth both grew after two AZD1222 doses. Clonal diversity was possibly underestimated, and the donors were mostly white British, with more females.

V gave up 4 bases and J gave up 2 bases, with 12 bases separating them. CDR3 length: 14 amino acids. Germline assignment: CDR1 SQVTM and CDR2 ANQGSEA. The TCR was taken from an adult who received the MenACWY meningococcal vaccine as a control. This chain links TRBV29-1 with TRBJ1-5; TRBD1 is a possible D gene (6 bases). Sample: peripheral blood, taken 28 days after the second dose of the MenACWY control vaccine. This chain's CDR3 is CSVGPGVGNQPQHF. The CDR3 DNA sequence: TGCAGCGTTGGGCCAGGGGTGGGCAATCAGCCCCAGCATTTT.